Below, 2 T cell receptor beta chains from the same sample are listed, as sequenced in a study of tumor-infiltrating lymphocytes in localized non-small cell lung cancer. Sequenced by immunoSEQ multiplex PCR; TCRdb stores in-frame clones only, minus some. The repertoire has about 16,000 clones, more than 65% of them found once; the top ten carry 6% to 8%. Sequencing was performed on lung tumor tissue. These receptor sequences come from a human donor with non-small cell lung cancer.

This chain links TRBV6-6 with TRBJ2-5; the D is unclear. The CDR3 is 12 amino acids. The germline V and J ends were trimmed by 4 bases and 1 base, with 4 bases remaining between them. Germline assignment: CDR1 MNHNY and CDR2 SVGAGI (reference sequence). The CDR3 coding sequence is TGTGCCAGCAGTTTACCCCAAGAGACCCAGTACTTC. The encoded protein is CASSLPQETQYF.

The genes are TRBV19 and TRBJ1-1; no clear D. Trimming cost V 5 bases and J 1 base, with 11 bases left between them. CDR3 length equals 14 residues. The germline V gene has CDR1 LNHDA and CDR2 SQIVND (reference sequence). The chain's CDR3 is CASSPRGGNTEAFF. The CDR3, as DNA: TGTGCCAGTAGTCCGCGGGGAGGGAACACTGAAGCTTTCTTT.